This TCR beta chain was sequenced for a study of OX40 agonist ivuxolimab in advanced cancers. Study-wide context: Participants, around 80% male, averaged roughly 60 years of age, ranging from about 23 to 90. Approximately 40% of patients had received prior checkpoint inhibitor therapy. Partial responses occurred in Three dose-escalation patients, one with hepatocellular carcinoma and two with cutaneous melanoma.

V gave up 3 bases and J gave up 2 bases; unmatched junction bases: 3. Germline V gene sequence: CDR1 SGDLS, CDR2 YYNGEE. The length of the CDR3 is 15 residues. Sequencing was performed with immunoSEQ multiplex PCR; in TCRdb, only in-frame clones are kept and a portion is missing. Among about 15,000 clones listed, 82% were seen once. General study results and limits: Expanded clones were, on average, more numerous in CD8+ T cells than in CD4+.

A note on this clone: The antigen is not known.

The V gene is TRBV9, the J gene TRBJ2-1; 9 bases fit TRBD2. This clonotype was sampled from an adult with an advanced solid tumor such as melanoma, head and neck, liver or kidney cancer. This specimen was CD4+ or CD8+ T cells sorted from blood, taken in a trial of the OX40 agonist ivuxolimab. The DNA of the CDR3 is TGTGCCAGCAGCGCCAGCGGGAGGACCTACAATGAGCAGTTCTTC. It codes for CASSASGRTYNEQFF.